This TCR beta chain comes out of a study of breast tumors, draining lymph nodes, adjacent tissues. Trimming shortened V by 0 bases and J by 10 bases, and 25 bases separated the two germline ends. This CDR3 has 18 residues. Germline V gene sequence: CDR1 MNHEY, CDR2 SMNVEV (reference sequence). A note on this clonotype: Its antigen is as yet unknown.

The lymph nodes were axillary draining lymph nodes from breast cancer patients. Each CDR3 protein gets one entry after TCRdb re-called the multiplex PCR reads with MiXCR. The sample includes approximately 120,000 distinct CDR3 sequences, 21% of them seen just once. Findings and caveats of the study: Luminal-like breast cancer showed significantly greater tumor-nontumor repertoire similarity than basal-like breast cancer did. Data fit most tumor T cells coming from lymph node, expanding in tumor. That most tumor T cells come from lymph nodes remained unproven. Tumor TCR diversity was below lymph nodes but above nontumor tissue.

This TCR derives from a female donor with breast cancer. Some clones in this sample may be carry-over from other donors' samples. Sequenced material: axillary lymph node tissue. The V call is TRBV27, the J call TRBJ1-5; D gene ambiguous. The CDR3 DNA reads TGTGCCAGCAGTTTATCAGGCAGAATCAATTTCGGGATCAGCCCCCAGCATTTT. It encodes CASSLSGRINFGISPQHF.